The 24 T cell receptor beta chains given below trace back to one sample, sequenced in a study of molecular identifiers for immune sequencing clone quantification. TCRdb called the PCR reads again in MiXCR, with one record for every CDR3 protein. The data contain approximately 550,000 distinct CDR3 sequences, about a fifth of them singletons. The sequencing input was naive CD8+ T cells from blood, with Jurkat cell RNA spiked in. The subset was: FACS-sorted CD8+CD4-CCR7+CD45RA+ naive T cells. The receptors stem from a human donor in good health. Some libraries in this study had Jurkat cell RNA spiked in.

This clonotype was seen ten or more times. The V gene is TRBV6-1, the J gene TRBJ2-7; D remains unclear. The CDR3 runs 15 residues. The germline gives CDR1 MNHNS, CDR2 SASEGT. Trimming cost V 0 bases and J 3 bases, with 12 bases left between them. The CDR3 sequence: CASSEALLPGYEQYF. In DNA, the CDR3 is TGTGCCAGCAGTGAAGCTCTGTTGCCCGGCTACGAGCAGTACTTC.

There are many counts of this clonotype. The rearrangement links TRBV30 to TRBJ2-3; D gene ambiguous. Germline loops: CDR1 GTSNPN, CDR2 SVGIG (reference sequence). V was cut by 2 bases and J by 3 bases, with 3 bases left in between. The CDR3 loop spans 11 amino acids. CDR3 bases: TGTGCCTGGAGTTATACAGATACGCAGTATTTT. This gives the protein CAWSYTDTQYF.

There are many counts of this clonotype. The chain has TRBV4-1 and TRBJ2-3; TRBD1 matches at 8 bases. There are 13 residues in the CDR3. With 4 bases clipped from V and 9 bases from J, the junction kept 6 bases outside the gene matches. CDR1 MGHRA and CDR2 YSYEKL come from the germline V gene. CDR3 amino acids: CASSLLDRVTQYF. CDR3 sequence (DNA): TGCGCCAGCAGCCTACTGGACAGGGTGACGCAGTATTTT.

CDR3 loop: CASSPASGGRVSTDTQYF. CDR3 coding DNA: TGTGCCAGCAGCCCCGCTAGCGGGGGGCGTGTTAGCACAGATACGCAGTATTTT. This sequence joins TRBV7-9 and TRBJ2-3; TRBD2 agrees at 11 bases. J lost 0 bases, V lost 5 bases, and 10 bases had no gene match. The CDR3 is 18 residues long. CDR1 and CDR2 (germline): SEHNR, FQNEAQ (reference sequence). Based on the CDR3 plus reference TRBV7-9 and TRBJ2-3, the full variable domain is DTGVSQNPRHKITKRGQNVTFRCDPISEHNRLYWYRQTLGQGPEFLTYFQNEAQLEKSRLLSDRFSAERPKGSFSTLEIQRTEQGDSAMYLCASSPASGGRVSTDTQYFGPGTRLTVL.

The V and J genes are TRBV2 and TRBJ2-5, with D maybe TRBD1 (8 bases). V was pared by 6 bases and J by 5 bases, with 22 bases between. The CDR3 spans 16 residues. CDR1 is SNHLY, CDR2 FYNNEI, per germline. The CDR3 loop reads CASRGGTGITSETQYF. The CDR3 nucleotides read TGTGCCAGCAGGGGAGGGACAGGTATCACTTCGGAGACCCAGTACTTC.

This clonotype has just a few counts. The chain carries TRBV4-3 and TRBJ1-6; D uncertain. The CDR3 has 17 residues. CDR1 and CDR2 (germline): LGHNA, YSLEER. The ends were cut back, 0 bases at V and 6 bases at J, with 15 bases in the middle. CDR3 in DNA: TGCGCCAGCAGCCAAGATTCAGTTACGGCGACTAATTCACCCCTCCACTTT. Residues: CASSQDSVTATNSPLHF.

The chain combines TRBV7-9 with TRBJ2-4; 11 bases match TRBD2. Germline lookup yields CDR1 SEHNR and CDR2 FQNEAQ (reference sequence). After removal of 5 bases from V and 1 base from J, the junction contained 10 bases not matched to a gene. The CDR3 consists of 18 residues. The CDR3 sequence: CASSPLAGGLRAKNIQYF. The CDR3 DNA reads TGTGCCAGCAGCCCGCTAGCGGGGGGCCTCCGGGCCAAAAACATTCAGTACTTC. Filled out from reference TRBV7-9 and TRBJ2-4, the complete variable domain reads DTGVSQNPRHKITKRGQNVTFRCDPISEHNRLYWYRQTLGQGPEFLTYFQNEAQLEKSRLLSDRFSAERPKGSFSTLEIQRTEQGDSAMYLCASSPLAGGLRAKNIQYFGAGTRLSVL.

In its sample, this clonotype was seen many times. V and J are TRBV20-1 and TRBJ2-5; D gene unclear. The CDR3 consists of 13 residues. Germline CDR1 reads DFQATT; CDR2 reads SNEGSKA (reference sequence). Trimming took 7 bases from V and 0 from J, leaving 12 bases between them. CDR3 protein: CSVITVYQETQYF. The CDR3 nucleotides read TGCAGTGTCATAACGGTGTACCAAGAGACCCAGTACTTC.

The chain combines TRBV20-1 with TRBJ1-4; no reliable D call. CDR3 length: 14 residues. V lost 0 bases and J 8 bases, leaving 13 bases between the germline ends. From germline, CDR1 is DFQATT and CDR2 SNEGSKA (reference sequence). The CDR3 DNA is TGCAGTGCTAGAGATGTGCGTGGAGGGGAAAAACTGTTTTTT. Translating gives CSARDVRGGEKLFF.

At least ten counts were recorded for this clonotype. The rearrangement links TRBV4-3 to TRBJ1-5; TRBD1 matches at 7 bases. The CDR3 has 16 residues. Trimming at V came to 0 bases and at J to 6 bases, leaving 8 bases not matched to a gene. The germline V gene has CDR1 LGHNA and CDR2 YSLEER. In DNA, the CDR3 is TGCGCCAGCAGCCAAGACATTAGGGGGCTTGGTCAGCCCCAGCATTTT. Translating it yields CASSQDIRGLGQPQHF.

This clonotype has ten or more counts. The J gene is TRBJ2-3, the V gene TRBV4-1, with 8 bases identical to TRBD1. Germline V gene lookup returns CDR1 MGHRA and CDR2 YSYEKL. V was pared by 1 base and J by 3 bases, with 3 bases of the junction left unmatched. The CDR3 is 15 amino acids. The CDR3 region has the DNA TGCGCCAGCAGCCAAGCAGGGGGCGGAACAGATACGCAGTATTTT. This sequence encodes CASSQAGGGTDTQYF.

The V gene is TRBV30, the J gene TRBJ2-1; D might be TRBD1 (6 bases). The CDR3 consists of 16 residues. Trimming removed 4 bases from V and 0 bases from J, with 16 bases in between. CDR1 GTSNPN and CDR2 SVGIG come from the germline V gene (reference sequence). The CDR3 DNA reads as TGTGCCTGGACCCCAAGGACAGCACCCTCCTACAATGAGCAGTTCTTC. It is translated as CAWTPRTAPSYNEQFF.

A note on this clonotype: A much bigger clone sits one base away, suggesting this may be a read error. The V call is TRBV12-3 or TRBV12-4, the J call TRBJ2-5; 12 bases fit TRBD2. This CDR3 region has 18 residues. In DNA, the CDR3 is TGTGCCAGCAGCGGGTCCCCCAGGACTAGCGGGGATCAAGAGACCAAGTACTTC. Translated: CASSGSPRTSGDQETKYF.

The table lists this clonotype with a few counts. The CDR3 DNA is TGCGCCAGCAGCTACCCACCTCGGAGTCATGAGCAGTTCTTC. Encoded protein: CASSYPPRSHEQFF. V and J are TRBV4-1 and TRBJ2-1; D is unresolved. Germline V gene sequence: CDR1 MGHRA, CDR2 YSYEKL. This CDR3 is 14 amino acids long. Trimming took 5 bases from V and 8 from J, leaving 16 bases between them.

In its sample, this clonotype was seen many times. The chain is built from TRBV6-6 and TRBJ2-3; TRBD1 might be the D (6 bases). CDR1 MNHNY and CDR2 SVGAGI come from the germline V gene (reference sequence). The CDR3 totals 16 residues. Trimming pared 5 bases from V and 4 bases from J, leaving 19 bases between. The CDR3 protein is CASSDNEGGLPDTQYF. DNA for the CDR3: TGTGCCAGCAGTGATAACGAAGGGGGTTTGCCAGATACGCAGTATTTT.

V usage is TRBV6-2 or TRBV6-3 and J usage is TRBJ1-1; the D is unclear. The CDR3 length is 13 residues. The germline V gene encodes CDR1 MNHEY and CDR2 SVGEGT. V lost 0 bases, J lost 3 bases, and 5 bases lay in between. The CDR3 sequence: CASSYSRDTEAFF. The CDR3 nucleotides read TGTGCCAGCAGTTACTCACGAGACACTGAAGCTTTCTTT.

Regarding this clonotype: This may be a read error, as it is one base from a much larger clone. The chain recombines TRBV13 with TRBJ2-2, with 10 nucleotides matching TRBD1. The germline V gene has CDR1 PRHDT and CDR2 FYEKMQ (reference sequence). This CDR3 is 14 amino acids long. J lost 10 bases, V lost 4 bases, and 6 bases had no gene match. The CDR3 nucleotides are TGTGCCAGCAGCTGGGACAGGGGACCCGAGGAGCTGTTTTTT. This translates into CASSWDRGPEELFF.

This clonotype has a handful of counts. J is TRBJ1-2 and V is TRBV15, with D hard to call. The V and J ends lost 5 bases and 2 bases respectively, with 21 bases between them. Germline CDR1 LNHNV, CDR2 YYDKDF (reference sequence). The CDR3 covers 17 residues. CDR3 sequence reads: CATSPRGGKSKNYGYTF. The CDR3 DNA is TGTGCCACCAGCCCCCGGGGAGGGAAGTCGAAGAACTATGGCTACACCTTC.

This clonotype has a count of ten or more. This sequence joins TRBV20-1 and TRBJ2-4; TRBD1 or TRBD2 may be the D gene (5 bases each). Germline CDR1 is DFQATT and CDR2 is SNEGSKA (reference sequence). The ends were cut back, 3 bases at V and 2 bases at J, with 17 bases in the middle. The CDR3 runs to 16 residues. CDR3 sequence reads: CSASPGAGDPKNIQYF. The CDR3 DNA is TGCAGTGCTAGTCCCGGGGCCGGTGACCCCAAAAACATTCAGTACTTC.

This clonotype was seen at least ten times. The V call is TRBV6-2 or TRBV6-3, the J call TRBJ2-1, with TRBD2 matching over 8 bases. Trimming took 6 bases from V and 6 from J; bases not matched to a gene: 7. In germline, CDR1 is MNHEY, CDR2 SVGEGT. The CDR3 is 14 residues long. In DNA, the CDR3 is TGTGCCAGCAGGTCCTTACTAGCGGCCAATGAGCAGTTCTTC. This gives the protein CASRSLLAANEQFF.

With respect to this clonotype: Given a much more abundant clone one base away, this may be a read error. This chain uses TRBV7-9 with TRBJ2-3; TRBD1 matches at 10 bases. This CDR3 has 15 amino acids. Germline values: CDR1 SEHNR, CDR2 FQNEAQ (reference sequence). Trimming cost V 5 bases and J 4 bases; bases outside gene matches: 6. CDR3 loop: CASSLDRGRADTQYF. Here the CDR3 DNA reads TGTGCCAGCAGCCTAGACAGGGGGCGCGCAGATACGCAGTATTTT.

The table lists this clonotype with a few counts. The rearrangement joins TRBV30 to TRBJ2-3; the D gene could be TRBD1 or TRBD2 (5 bases each). The CDR3 length is 13 residues. V was pared by 4 bases and J by 2 bases, with 10 bases between. CDR1 is GTSNPN, CDR2 SVGIG, per germline (reference sequence). CDR3 DNA sequence: TGTGCCTGGACAGGGAGAATCACAGATACGCAGTATTTT. Protein product: CAWTGRITDTQYF.

This clonotype was seen at least ten times. The chain recombines TRBV7-3 with TRBJ1-2; D gene uncertain. V shed 10 bases and J shed 5 bases, with 5 bases lying between them. This CDR3 comprises 9 residues. Per germline, CDR1 SGHTA and CDR2 FQGTGA. The CDR3: CATLYGYTF. The CDR3 bases are TGTGCCACTCTATATGGCTACACCTTC.

This clonotype came up many times. DNA of the CDR3: TGCGCCAGCAGCTGGGGACGGCAAGAGACCCAGTACTTC. Amino acid sequence: CASSWGRQETQYF. The chain employs TRBV5-1 and TRBJ2-5, with D tentatively TRBD1 or TRBD2 (5 bases each). Germline assignment: CDR1 SGHRS and CDR2 YFSETQ. Trimming took 3 bases from V and 2 from J, leaving 8 bases between them. CDR3 size: 13 residues.